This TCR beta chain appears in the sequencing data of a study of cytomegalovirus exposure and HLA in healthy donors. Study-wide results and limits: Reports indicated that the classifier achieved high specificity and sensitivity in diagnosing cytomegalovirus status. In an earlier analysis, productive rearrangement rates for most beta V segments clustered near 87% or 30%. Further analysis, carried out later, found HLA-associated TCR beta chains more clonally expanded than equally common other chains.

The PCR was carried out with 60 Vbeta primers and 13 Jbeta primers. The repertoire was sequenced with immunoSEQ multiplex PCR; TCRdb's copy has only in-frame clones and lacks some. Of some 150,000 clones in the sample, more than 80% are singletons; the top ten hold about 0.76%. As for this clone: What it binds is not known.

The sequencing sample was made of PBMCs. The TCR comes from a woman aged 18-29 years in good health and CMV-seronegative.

The CDR3 reads CASRRRAGELFF. The CDR3 nucleotides are TGTGCCAGCAGACGCAGGGCTGGGGAGCTGTTTTTT. The chain recombines TRBV7-2 with TRBJ2-2; D possibly corresponds to TRBD1 (5 bases). V was shortened by 6 bases and J by 8 bases, with 10 bases between the two germline ends. The CDR3 has 12 amino acids. Germline V lookup: CDR1 SGHTA, CDR2 FQGNSA.